A single sample is the source of the 21 T cell receptor beta chains below, sequenced in a study of blood T cell repertoires in COVID-19. TCRdb's table, derived via immunoSEQ multiplex PCR, lists solely in-frame clones and lacks some. The sample holds about 90,000 clones, 70% to 90% seen once. Sequenced: peripheral blood. These receptors all come from a woman between 65 and 79 years old with active or convalescent COVID-19.

V usage is TRBV5-1 and J usage is TRBJ2-3; 9 nucleotides match TRBD2. V was clipped by 7 bases and J by 1 base; unmatched bases: 7. CDR1 is SGHRS, CDR2 YFSETQ, per germline. This CDR3 contains 15 residues. CDR3 nucleotides: TGCGCCAGCGCTACTAGCGGGCCAGGCACAGATACGCAGTATTTT. This encodes CASATSGPGTDTQYF.

The chain carries TRBV5-1 and TRBJ2-7; possibly TRBD2 for D (6 bases). Trimming removed 0 bases from V and 0 bases from J, with 10 bases in between. The germline gives CDR1 SGHRS, CDR2 YFSETQ. This CDR3 spans 15 amino acids. DNA for the CDR3: TGCGCCAGCAGCTTGGTGGGGGGACCCTCCTACGAGCAGTACTTC. It yields the protein CASSLVGGPSYEQYF.

This rearrangement joins TRBV15 to TRBJ2-1; possible D gene TRBD1, 6 bases. The CDR3 spans 16 residues. The germline V gene has CDR1 LNHNV and CDR2 YYDKDF (reference sequence). V was pared by 3 bases and J by 7 bases, with 19 bases between. The CDR3 loop reads CATSRSLGALSNEQFF. The DNA of the CDR3 is TGTGCCACCAGCAGGTCCCTGGGGGCCCTCTCTAATGAGCAGTTCTTC.

The rearrangement joins TRBV28 to TRBJ2-7, with D tentatively TRBD1 (6 bases). Trimming removed 4 bases from V and 2 bases from J, with 15 bases in between. The CDR3 has 15 residues. CDR1 and CDR2 from the germline V gene are MDHEN and SYDVKM. CDR3 amino acids: CASSSSSGAAYEQYF. The CDR3 DNA reads TGTGCCAGCAGTTCGTCCTCAGGGGCGGCCTACGAGCAGTACTTC.

V usage is TRBV6-5 and J usage is TRBJ2-7; a possible D gene is TRBD2 (5 bases). CDR1 and CDR2 (germline): MNHEY, SVGAGI. The CDR3 runs 13 residues. The V end lost 8 bases, the J end lost 0 bases, and 11 bases lay between the germline ends. In DNA form, the CDR3 reads TGTGCCAGCGTGGACTCTTCCTCCTACGAGCAGTACTTC. Translating gives CASVDSSSYEQYF.

The J gene is TRBJ1-3, the V gene TRBV2; no firm D call. V was cut by 4 bases and J by 3 bases, with 7 bases left in between. The CDR3 consists of 13 residues. Germline values: CDR1 SNHLY, CDR2 FYNNEI. The CDR3 DNA sequence: TGTGCCAGCAGTGGCGAGTTTGGAAACACCATATATTTT. Translated: CASSGEFGNTIYF.

V gene TRBV4-2 combines with J gene TRBJ1-4; 7 nucleotides line up with TRBD1. V was pared by 7 bases and J by 2 bases, with 4 bases of the junction left unmatched. The CDR3 sequence is 14 residues long. Germline CDR1 is LGHNA and CDR2 is YNFKEQ. The CDR3 nucleotides read TGTGCCAGCAACCTGGGACAGACTAATGAAAAACTGTTTTTT. Residues: CASNLGQTNEKLFF.

The chain recombines TRBV7-2 with TRBJ1-2; TRBD1 matches 7 bases. CDR3 size: 15 residues. Unmatched junction bases numbered 5, after V lost 4 bases and J lost 0 bases. Germline loops: CDR1 SGHTA, CDR2 FQGNSA. This CDR3 reads CASSSNRGSNYGYTF. The CDR3 region has the DNA TGTGCCAGCAGCTCAAACAGGGGCTCTAACTATGGCTACACCTTC.

This chain connects TRBV6-5 to TRBJ1-5, with D unresolved. V dropped 6 bases and J dropped 9 bases, with 18 bases sitting between them. The V gene's germline CDR1 is MNHEY and CDR2 SVGAGI. The CDR3 runs to 14 residues. This CDR3 reads CASRRELNSGPQHF. The CDR3 bases are TGTGCCAGCAGGCGGGAGTTAAACTCAGGGCCCCAGCATTTT.

This clone was recorded once. The chain employs TRBV7-9 and TRBJ2-1; TRBD1 matches 9 bases. Unmatched junction bases numbered 6, after V lost 5 bases and J lost 7 bases. Germline assignment: CDR1 SEHNR and CDR2 FQNEAQ (reference sequence). The CDR3 consists of 14 residues. Written as DNA, the CDR3 is TGTGCCAGCAGCGACCGGGACAGGGTAAATGAGCAGTTCTTC. This codes for CASSDRDRVNEQFF.

The CDR3 nucleotides read TGTGCCAGCATGGCAGAGGCCTACGAGCAGTACTTC. Translating it yields CASMAEAYEQYF. The V call is TRBV2, the J call TRBJ2-7; D gene ambiguous. V was pared by 7 bases and J by 2 bases, with 9 bases between. From germline, CDR1 is SNHLY and CDR2 FYNNEI. The CDR3 length is 12 residues.

The rearrangement uses TRBV7-2 and TRBJ2-1; 8 bases are a match to TRBD1. The CDR3 has 16 amino acids. V dropped 4 bases and J dropped 1; count of bases not matched to a gene: 6. Germline V gives CDR1 SGHTA, CDR2 FQGNSA. The CDR3 is CASSSRTGISYNEQFF. The CDR3 DNA sequence: TGTGCCAGCAGCTCCCGGACAGGGATATCCTACAATGAGCAGTTCTTC.

V gene TRBV7-2 combines with J gene TRBJ2-7, with 9 positions matching TRBD2. The CDR3 runs to 15 residues. The J segment lost 3 bases and the V segment lost 0 bases, leaving 3 bases of the junction unmatched. Per the germline V gene, CDR1 is SGHTA and CDR2 is FQGNSA. The DNA of the CDR3 is TGTGCCAGCAGCTTAGCGGGTAGCGGGGGCTACGAGCAGTACTTC. Encoded protein: CASSLAGSGGYEQYF.

The rearrangement joins TRBV3-1 (or the pseudogene TRBV3-2) to TRBJ1-2, with TRBD1 matching 7 bases. This CDR3 has 15 amino acids. V shed 4 bases, J shed 2 bases, and the junction held 7 bases outside the gene matches. CDR1 and CDR2 from the germline V gene are LGHDT and YNNKEL (reference sequence). This CDR3 reads CASSLWDSLNYGYTF. The CDR3 DNA sequence: TGTGCCAGCAGCCTTTGGGACAGCCTCAACTATGGCTACACCTTC.

This clone was detected once. This chain links TRBV18 with TRBJ2-5, with TRBD1 identical over 7 bases. The CDR3 runs to 13 residues. Per the germline V gene, CDR1 is KGHSH and CDR2 is LQKENI. V was clipped by 3 bases and J by 6 bases; unmatched bases: 4. This CDR3 is CASSPETGKTQYF. The CDR3 DNA follows: TGTGCCAGCTCACCTGAGACAGGGAAGACCCAGTACTTC.

The chain's CDR3 is CASSLRRVEDNGELFF. The CDR3 bases are TGCGCCAGCAGCTTGCGCAGGGTCGAAGATAACGGGGAGCTGTTTTTT. The chain uses TRBV5-1 and TRBJ2-2; perhaps TRBD1 as D (5 bases). Germline CDR1 SGHRS, CDR2 YFSETQ. The CDR3 spans 16 residues. V was clipped by 1 base and J by 7 bases, with 17 bases between them.

This chain joins TRBV7-9 and TRBJ1-2; D possibly corresponds to TRBD1 (5 bases). The CDR3 consists of 18 residues. Trimming pared 1 base from V and 4 bases from J, leaving 22 bases between. From germline, CDR1 is SEHNR and CDR2 FQNEAQ (reference sequence). The CDR3 spells CASSLERAGGTPLYGYTF. CDR3 nucleotides: TGTGCCAGCAGCTTAGAAAGAGCGGGGGGGACGCCCCTCTATGGCTACACCTTC.

This chain's CDR3 is CATSRDLAQPQHF. CDR3 nucleotides: TGTGCCACCAGCAGAGATTTGGCTCAGCCCCAGCATTTT. The chain carries TRBV15 and TRBJ1-5; no clear D. Per germline, CDR1 LNHNV and CDR2 YYDKDF (reference sequence). Trimming pared 0 bases from V and 6 bases from J, leaving 6 bases between. This CDR3 has 13 residues.

This clone has a single count. V and J are TRBV20-1 and TRBJ2-7, with D unclear. The CDR3 consists of 12 residues. Trimming stripped 3 bases from V and 0 bases from J, with 6 bases between. The germline V gene encodes CDR1 DFQATT and CDR2 SNEGSKA (reference sequence). The CDR3 coding sequence is TGCAGTGCTAGTGTCAGCTCCTACGAGCAGTACTTC. Its translation: CSASVSSYEQYF.

The chain recombines TRBV14 with TRBJ2-3; tentatively, D is TRBD2 (6 bases). The ends were cut back, 3 bases at V and 4 bases at J, with 14 bases in the middle. This CDR3 contains 15 residues. The germline V gene encodes CDR1 SGHDN and CDR2 FVKESK. The DNA for the CDR3 is TGTGCCAGCAGCCAGGAAGGGAGGTTCGCAGATACGCAGTATTTT. Protein: CASSQEGRFADTQYF.

The chain couples TRBV4-2 to TRBJ1-2, with 10 bases identical to TRBD1. Germline V gene data show CDR1 as LGHNA and CDR2 as YNFKEQ. CDR3 length: 18 residues. Trimming took 0 bases from V and 4 from J; bases not matched to a gene: 11. The CDR3 loop reads CASSQEWGTGVNFYGYTF. CDR3 nucleotides: TGTGCCAGCAGCCAAGAGTGGGGGACAGGGGTCAATTTCTATGGCTACACCTTC.